A single sample gave rise to the 22 T cell receptor beta chains below, sequenced in a study of tumor-infiltrating lymphocytes in primary liver carcinoma. With roughly 540 ng total RNA as template and a constant-region primer, TCR beta cDNA was made. Library construction for TCR beta comprised three nested multiplex PCR rounds performed with slightly modified ARM-PCR. In the first two PCR rounds, TRBV1-TRBV30 forward primers were paired with a C-beta reverse primer, and each round lasted about 9 cycles. TCRdb re-analysed the multiplex PCR reads in MiXCR, keeping a single row per CDR3 protein. This sample has about 120,000 distinct CDR3 sequences, with around 70% found just once. Co-extracting RNA and DNA was done with roughly 17-32 mg of unsorted bulk tissue as input. The sample consisted of tumor-adjacent normal liver tissue. The receptors stem from a woman aged 55 to 70 with primary liver carcinoma and hepatitis B virus infection.

Of note for this clonotype: This could be a read error, since a much larger clone is one nucleotide away. The CDR3 DNA reads as TGTGCCAGCAGTTTCAATGGGGTTAGCAATCAGCCCCAGCATTTT. Its translation is CASSFNGVSNQPQHF. The genes are TRBV28 and TRBJ1-5; unclear D gene. CDR3 length equals 15 residues. Looked up from germline, CDR1 is MDHEN and CDR2 is SYDVKM. Trimming shortened V by 3 bases and J by 0 bases, and 9 bases separated the two germline ends.

With respect to this clonotype: One base away lies a much larger clone, so this may be a sequencing read error. The chain links TRBV7-9 to TRBJ2-3; 7 bases map to TRBD1. The CDR3 totals 14 residues. Germline V gene sequence: CDR1 SEHNR, CDR2 FQNEAQ (reference sequence). This chain's CDR3 is CANSRQGYTDTQYF. The CDR3 coding sequence is TGTGCCAACAGCCGACAGGGTTACACAGATACGCAGTATTTT.

As regards this clonotype: This clone may be a read error of a much larger clone one base away. The rearrangement uses TRBV5-1 and TRBJ2-7; either TRBD1 or TRBD2 may supply D (5 bases each). Germline V gives CDR1 SGHRS, CDR2 YFSETQ. Trimming cost V 4 bases and J 8 bases, with 19 bases left between them. The CDR3 is 14 amino acids. CDR3 in amino acids: CASSGGSGLDKQYF. Written as DNA, the CDR3 is TGCGCCAGCAGCGGCGGGTCGGGCTTGGACAAGCAGTACTTC.

This clonotype was seen ten or more times. The chain combines TRBV11-2 with TRBJ2-7; 9 bases map to TRBD1. Germline V CDR1 and CDR2: SGHAT, FQNNGV. With 2 bases clipped from V and 5 bases from J, the junction kept 7 bases outside the gene matches. CDR3 size: 15 residues. The DNA for the CDR3 is TGTGCCAGCAGCTTACGATGGACAGGGGAAAACGAGCAGTACTTC. This sequence encodes CASSLRWTGENEQYF. Complete variable domain (other parts from reference TRBV11-2 and TRBJ2-7): EAGVAQSPRYKIIEKRQSVAFWCNPISGHATLYWYQQILGQGPKLLIQFQNNGVVDDSQLPKDRFSAERLKGVDSTLKIQPAKLEDSAVYLCASSLRWTGENEQYFGPGTRLTVT.

Here the CDR3 DNA reads TGCAGCGTCGATGACAGGGCGACTAACTATGGCTACACCTTC. Residues: CSVDDRATNYGYTF. The V call is TRBV29-1, the J call TRBJ1-2, with TRBD1 matching over 7 bases. Looked up from germline, CDR1 is SQVTM and CDR2 is ANQGSEA. J lost 0 bases, V lost 6 bases, and 7 bases had no gene match. This CDR3 comprises 14 residues.

As to this clonotype: Sequence at one end of the junction differs from germline and may be a read error. Written as DNA, the CDR3 is TGTACCAGCAGCTTATCGTATCGGCCGCTACGGACAGATACACAGTATTTT. This sequence encodes CTSSLSYRPLRTDTQYF. V and J are TRBV11-3 and TRBJ2-3; possible D gene TRBD1, 6 bases. The germline CDR1 and CDR2 sequences are SGHNT and YENEEA. This CDR3 is 17 amino acids long.

With regard to this clonotype: A much larger clonotype is one base distant, so this may be a read error. CDR3 sequence (DNA): TGTGCCAGCCACTCCGTCATCTGGACTGAAGCTTTCTTT. Its translation is CASHSVIWTEAFF. V and J are TRBV28 and TRBJ1-1; D is ambiguous. The CDR3 extends over 13 amino acids. Germline CDR1 is MDHEN and CDR2 is SYDVKM. Trimming shortened V by 8 bases and J by 5 bases, and 15 bases separated the two germline ends.

The chain recombines TRBV12-1 with TRBJ2-7. TRBV12-1 is a known pseudogene. The CDR3 runs 13 residues. This chain's CDR3 is CVSSFPYSYEQYF. In nucleotides, the CDR3 is TGTGTCAGCAGCTTTCCGTACAGCTACGAGCAGTACTTC.

In regard to this clonotype: A much larger clonotype is one base distant, so this may be a read error. V gene TRBV6-5 combines with J gene TRBJ1-5; 7 positions agree with TRBD1. Looked up from germline, CDR1 is MNHEY and CDR2 is SVGAGI. The CDR3 length is 14 residues. The CDR3, as DNA: TGTGCCAGCAGTTGGGACAGCAACTATCAGACCCAGCATTTT. This codes for CASSWDSNYQTQHF.

As for this clonotype: A junction boundary mismatches the germline segment, possibly from a read error. The CDR3 here is CASSFTQLRNSFNEQFF. The CDR3 coding sequence is TGTGCCAGCAGCTTTACCCAACTGAGGAACTCCTTCAATGAGCAGTTCTTC. The rearrangement joins TRBV11-2 to TRBJ2-1; D is unresolved. Germline-derived CDR1 and CDR2 are SGHAT and FQNNGV. The CDR3 is 17 amino acids. Full variable domain (rest looked up from reference TRBV11-2 and TRBJ2-1): EAGVAQSPRYKIIEKRQSVAFWCNPISGHATLYWYQQILGQGPKLLIQFQNNGVVDDSQLPKDRFSAERLKGVDSTLKIQPAKLEDSAVYLCASSFTQLRNSFNEQFFGPGTRLTVL.

The chain combines TRBV30 with TRBJ1-2, with D perhaps TRBD1 (5 bases). V shed 3 bases and J shed 4 bases, with 18 bases lying between them. The germline V gene has CDR1 GTSNPN and CDR2 SVGIG (reference sequence). The CDR3 loop spans 15 amino acids. CDR3 in DNA: TGTGCCTGGAGGGGGCCCCATGGAGGGGCCTATGGCTACACCTTC. Protein sequence: CAWRGPHGGAYGYTF.

The chain employs TRBV11-2 and TRBJ2-3; TRBD2 matches 11 bases. V shed 4 bases, J shed 13 bases, and the junction held 25 bases outside the gene matches. CDR1 is SGHAT and CDR2 is FQNNGV in the germline V gene. This CDR3 region has 19 residues. CDR3 DNA sequence: TGTGCCAGCAGCTACCCGAGGTTGGGACTAGCGGCTAACACAGATAGGGAGTATTTT. Translated, it gives CASSYPRLGLAANTDREYF.

Comment on this clonotype: Mismatch with germline at one junction end may stem from a read error. V gene TRBV5-5 combines with J gene TRBJ2-1, with 13 bases identical to TRBD2. This CDR3 is 20 amino acids long. CDR1 is SGHKS, CDR2 YYEKEE, per germline (reference sequence). CDR3 nucleotide sequence: TGTGCCAGCAGCTTGGCCGGGACTAGCGGGACGGGAAGCTCCCACAATGAGCAGTTCTTC. The encoded protein is CASSLAGTSGTGSSHNEQFF.

In the case of this clonotype: The junction departs from the called germline gene at one end, perhaps through a read error. The rearrangement joins TRBV6-1 to TRBJ1-6, with TRBD1 matching over 10 bases. Looked up from germline, CDR1 is MNHNS and CDR2 is SASEGT. This CDR3 is 15 amino acids long. The DNA for the CDR3 is TGTGCCGGCAGCGAAAGGGACAGGGGTAATTCACCCCTCCACTTT. Protein: CAGSERDRGNSPLHF.

About this clonotype itself: Sequence at one end of the junction differs from germline and may be a read error. The rearrangement links TRBV11-3 to TRBJ2-1; perhaps TRBD2 as D (6 bases). The length of the CDR3 is 15 residues. Germline V gene lookup returns CDR1 SGHNT and CDR2 YENEEA. The CDR3 DNA follows: TGTGCCAGCAGCTTAGGAACTTGCGGGATGCTTGAGCGGTTCTTC. It specifies CASSLGTCGMLERFF.

For this clonotype: The CDR3 ends on some other residue instead of the conserved phenylalanine or tryptophan, so this is likely a read error. The chain couples TRBV2 to TRBJ2-7, with 8 bases identical to TRBD2. The CDR3 is made up of 11 amino acids. With 6 bases clipped from V and 7 bases from J, the junction kept 2 bases outside the gene matches. The germline gives CDR1 SNHLY, CDR2 FYNNEI. CDR3 nucleotide sequence: TGTGCCAGCAGGGGACTAGGTGAGCAGTACTTA. This encodes CASRGLGEQYL.

This clonotype occurred once. Germline and junction disagree at one end, which may indicate a read error. V and J are TRBV4-1 and TRBJ1-1; D uncertain. This CDR3 has 12 amino acids. The germline gives CDR1 MGHRA, CDR2 YSYEKL. This chain's CDR3 is CASSAWNTGAFF. The CDR3 DNA reads TGCGCCAGCAGCGCATGGAACACTGGAGCTTTCTTT.

As regards this clonotype: An end of the junction does not agree with germline; a read error may underlie this. The V call is TRBV28, the J call TRBJ2-2; the D call may be TRBD1 or TRBD2 (5 bases each). CDR3 size: 14 residues. The V gene's germline CDR1 is MDHEN and CDR2 SYDVKM. The CDR3 DNA is TGTGCCAGCAGTTGGGAAAGGGGAATCGGGAAGCTGTTTTTT. This encodes CASSWERGIGKLFF.

The table lists this clonotype with many counts. The chain combines TRBV7-8 with TRBJ2-3; 10 bases align to TRBD2. Trimming took 4 bases from V and 3 from J; bases not matched to a gene: 7. The CDR3 length is 16 residues. The germline V gene has CDR1 SGHVS and CDR2 FQNEAQ. The CDR3 spells CASSSRLAGHTDTQYF. The CDR3 DNA sequence: TGTGCCAGCAGCTCAAGACTAGCGGGTCATACAGATACGCAGTATTTT.

This clonotype was detected ten times or more. The chain recombines TRBV5-1 with TRBJ2-7; D is unclear. The CDR3 covers 12 residues. V was shortened by 4 bases and J by 2 bases, with 7 bases between the two germline ends. Germline lookup yields CDR1 SGHRS and CDR2 YFSETQ. CDR3 loop: CASSPNPYEQYF. CDR3 in DNA: TGCGCCAGCAGCCCCAATCCCTACGAGCAGTACTTC.

Note on this clonotype: Given a much more abundant clone one base away, this may be a read error. V usage is TRBV30 and J usage is TRBJ2-5, with D uncertain. Germline values: CDR1 GTSNPN, CDR2 SVGIG (reference sequence). V lost 0 bases, J lost 2 bases, and 10 bases lay in between. The CDR3 extends over 14 amino acids. CDR3 coding DNA: TGTGCCTGGAGTGTACTCCACGCTCAAGAGACCCAGTACTTC. Encoded protein: CAWSVLHAQETQYF.

This clonotype was found a few times. The gene calls are TRBV4-1 and TRBJ2-1; 7 bases fit TRBD2. CDR3 length: 15 residues. Germline V gives CDR1 MGHRA, CDR2 YSYEKL. After removal of 6 bases from V and 4 bases from J, the junction contained 9 bases not matched to a gene. The CDR3 DNA follows: TGCGCCAGCAGTCAGACTAGCTGCCCATACAATGAGCAGTTCTTC. As protein: CASSQTSCPYNEQFF.